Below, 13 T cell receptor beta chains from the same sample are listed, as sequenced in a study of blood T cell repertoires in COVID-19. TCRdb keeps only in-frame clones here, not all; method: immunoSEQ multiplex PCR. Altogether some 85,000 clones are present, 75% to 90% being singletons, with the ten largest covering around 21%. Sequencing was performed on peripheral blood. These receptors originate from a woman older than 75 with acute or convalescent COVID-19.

CDR3 in amino acids: CASSFGQGKNTEAFF. The DNA of the CDR3 is TGTGCCAGCAGTTTCGGACAGGGAAAGAACACTGAAGCTTTCTTT. The chain couples TRBV6-6 to TRBJ1-1, with 8 bases identical to TRBD1. Germline CDR1 MNHNY, CDR2 SVGAGI (reference sequence). Trimming removed 4 bases from V and 1 base from J; junction bases left unmatched: 5. The CDR3 extends over 15 amino acids.

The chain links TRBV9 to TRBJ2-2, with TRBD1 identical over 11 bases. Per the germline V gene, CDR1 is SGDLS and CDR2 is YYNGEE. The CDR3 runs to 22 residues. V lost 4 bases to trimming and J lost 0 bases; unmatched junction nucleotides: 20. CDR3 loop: CASSLSMLDRGHLGANTGELFF. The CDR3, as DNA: TGTGCCAGCAGCTTAAGTATGCTGGACAGGGGGCACCTGGGCGCGAACACCGGGGAGCTGTTTTTT.

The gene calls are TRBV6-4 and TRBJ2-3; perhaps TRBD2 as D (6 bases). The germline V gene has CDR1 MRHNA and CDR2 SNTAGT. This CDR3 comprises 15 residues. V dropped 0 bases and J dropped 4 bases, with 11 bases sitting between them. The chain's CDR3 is CASSDSRGAADTQYF. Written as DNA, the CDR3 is TGTGCCAGCAGTGACTCCCGCGGGGCCGCAGATACGCAGTATTTT.

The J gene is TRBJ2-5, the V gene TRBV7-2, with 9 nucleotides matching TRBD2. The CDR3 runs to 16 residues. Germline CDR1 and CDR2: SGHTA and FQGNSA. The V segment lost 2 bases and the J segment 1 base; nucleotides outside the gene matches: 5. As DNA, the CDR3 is TGTGCCAGCAGCTTACGGCGGGGGGGCCCCCAAGAGACCCAGTACTTC. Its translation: CASSLRRGGPQETQYF.

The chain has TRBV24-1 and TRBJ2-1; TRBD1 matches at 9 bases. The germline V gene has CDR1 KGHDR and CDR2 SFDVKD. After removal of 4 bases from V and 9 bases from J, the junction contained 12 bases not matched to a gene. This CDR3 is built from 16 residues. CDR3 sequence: CATSDTDRGIFGEQFF. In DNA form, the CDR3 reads TGTGCCACCAGTGACACGGACAGGGGAATCTTTGGTGAGCAGTTCTTC.

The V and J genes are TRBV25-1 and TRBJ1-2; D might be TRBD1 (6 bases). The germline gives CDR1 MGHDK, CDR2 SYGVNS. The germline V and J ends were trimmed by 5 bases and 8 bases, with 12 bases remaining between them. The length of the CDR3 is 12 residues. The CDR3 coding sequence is TGTGCCAGCAGTACACACAGGGAGGGCTACACCTTC. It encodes CASSTHREGYTF.

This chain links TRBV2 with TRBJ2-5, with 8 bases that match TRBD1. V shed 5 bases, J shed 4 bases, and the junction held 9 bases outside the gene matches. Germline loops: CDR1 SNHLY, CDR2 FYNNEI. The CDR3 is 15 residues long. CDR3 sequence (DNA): TGTGCCAGCAGTCGATCAGGGGGCCGGGGAGAGACCCAGTACTTC. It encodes CASSRSGGRGETQYF.

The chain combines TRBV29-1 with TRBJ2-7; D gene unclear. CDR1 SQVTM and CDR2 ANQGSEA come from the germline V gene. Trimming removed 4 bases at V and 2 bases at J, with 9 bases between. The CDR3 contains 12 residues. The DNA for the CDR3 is TGCAGCGTTGCCCGCACAACCTACGAGCAGTACTTC. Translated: CSVARTTYEQYF.

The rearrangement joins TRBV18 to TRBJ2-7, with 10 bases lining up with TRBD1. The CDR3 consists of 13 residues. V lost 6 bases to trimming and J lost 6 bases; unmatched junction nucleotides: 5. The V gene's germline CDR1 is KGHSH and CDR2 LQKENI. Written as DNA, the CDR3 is TGTGCCAGCTCTGATCGGGACAGGGGCGAGCAGTACTTC. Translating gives CASSDRDRGEQYF. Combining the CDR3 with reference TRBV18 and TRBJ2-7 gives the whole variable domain NAGVMQNPRHLVRRRGQEARLRCSPMKGHSHVYWYRQLPEEGLKFMVYLQKENIIDESGMPKERFSAEFPKEGPSILRIQQVVRGDSAAYFCASSDRDRGEQYFGPGTRLTVT.

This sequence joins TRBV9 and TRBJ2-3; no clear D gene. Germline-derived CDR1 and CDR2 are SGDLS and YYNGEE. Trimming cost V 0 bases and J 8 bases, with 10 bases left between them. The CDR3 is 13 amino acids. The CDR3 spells CASSVDLAATQYF. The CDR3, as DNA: TGTGCCAGCAGCGTAGACCTCGCGGCTACGCAGTATTTT.

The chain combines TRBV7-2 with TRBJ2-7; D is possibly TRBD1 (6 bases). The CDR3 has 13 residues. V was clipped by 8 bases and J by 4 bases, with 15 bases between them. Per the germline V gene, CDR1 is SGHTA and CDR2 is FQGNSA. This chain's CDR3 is CASAPGQHYEQYF. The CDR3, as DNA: TGTGCCAGCGCACCGGGACAACATTACGAGCAGTACTTC.

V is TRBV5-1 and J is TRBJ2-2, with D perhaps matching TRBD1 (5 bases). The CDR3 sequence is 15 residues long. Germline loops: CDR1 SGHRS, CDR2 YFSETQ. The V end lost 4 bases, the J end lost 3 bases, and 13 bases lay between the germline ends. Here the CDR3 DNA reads TGCGCCAGCAGCCCACAGGTTCGCGACACCGGGGAGCTGTTTTTT. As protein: CASSPQVRDTGELFF.

CDR3 in amino acids: CSVEDPGMVGYTF. The CDR3 DNA is TGCAGCGTTGAAGACCCCGGGATGGTCGGCTACACCTTC. This chain joins TRBV29-1 and TRBJ1-2; D is undetermined. V dropped 0 bases and J dropped 8 bases, with 13 bases sitting between them. Germline CDR1 is SQVTM and CDR2 is ANQGSEA. The CDR3 runs 13 residues.